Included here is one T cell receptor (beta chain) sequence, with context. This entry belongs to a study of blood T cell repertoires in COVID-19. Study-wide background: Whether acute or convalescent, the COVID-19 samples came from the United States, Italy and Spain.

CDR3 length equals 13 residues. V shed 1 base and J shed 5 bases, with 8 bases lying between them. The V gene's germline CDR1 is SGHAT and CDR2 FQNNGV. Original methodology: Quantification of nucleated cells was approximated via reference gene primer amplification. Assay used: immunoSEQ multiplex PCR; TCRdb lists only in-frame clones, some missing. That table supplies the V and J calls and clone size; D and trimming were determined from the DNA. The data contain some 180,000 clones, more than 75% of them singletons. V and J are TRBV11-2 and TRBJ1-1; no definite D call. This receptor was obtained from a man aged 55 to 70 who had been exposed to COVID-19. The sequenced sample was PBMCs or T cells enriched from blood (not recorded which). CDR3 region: CASSLVLATEAFF. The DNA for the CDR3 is TGTGCCAGCAGCTTAGTCCTAGCGACTGAAGCTTTCTTT.